The entry below gives a single T cell receptor beta chain sequence along with its context. The target antigen is unknown. These data are taken from a study of cytotoxic CD8 clonotypes in ibrutinib-treated CLL. Study outcomes and limitations: Shared public clonotypes were rare, and on treatment they either got smaller or stayed the same.

Generated by immunoSEQ multiplex PCR, the TCRdb table keeps only in-frame clones and is missing some. The sample carries under 200,000 clones, 84% recorded once. This CDR3 comprises 13 residues. V lost 5 bases and J lost 5, with 12 bases in between. In germline, CDR1 is SGHTA, CDR2 FQGTGA. This receptor was obtained from a human donor with chronic lymphocytic leukemia. This chain joins TRBV7-3 and TRBJ1-1; D ambiguous. Sequencing used PBMCs, obtained after 24 months of ibrutinib treatment. This CDR3 reads CASSPRPETEAFF. CDR3 nucleotides: TGTGCCAGCAGCCCCCGACCCGAAACTGAAGCTTTCTTT.